What follows is one T cell receptor beta chain and its context. The target antigen is unknown. These data originate in a study of beta chain features in type 1 diabetes. About the research overall: On cell yields, gender and age, patients and healthy donors were similar.

Study results and limitations: Shortening of TCRB CDR3s, moderate but significant, appeared in all four CD4+ subsets of Type 1 diabetes patients. cDNA-based reads could over-represent cells with high TCR expression.

Sequenced material consisted of expressed TCRB transcripts (all of the isolated RNA was reverse transcribed). The data were produced by immunoSEQ multiplex PCR, yet TCRdb's version contains in-frame clones alone and is incomplete. The data hold a few hundred thousand clones, with less than 15% observed a single time. Trimming took 4 bases from V and 1 from J; bases not matched to a gene: 6. This CDR3 contains 15 residues. CDR1 KGHSH and CDR2 LQKENI come from the germline V gene. The sequence derives from a woman aged 18-35 years with type 1 diabetes. The specimen sequenced was naive CD4+ T cells from blood. The chain links TRBV18 to TRBJ1-1, with 7 positions matching TRBD1. CDR3 bases: TGTGCCAGCTCACTGGGACAGCTACCGAACACTGAAGCTTTCTTT. It translates to CASSLGQLPNTEAFF.